This T cell receptor beta chain was sequenced for a study of blood T cell repertoires in COVID-19. In the study overall: Some COVID-19 samples were acute and others convalescent; all came from the United States, Italy and Spain.

Per the study methods: Reference gene primer amplification yielded estimated nucleated cell counts. TCRdb's table, derived via immunoSEQ multiplex PCR, lists solely in-frame clones and lacks some. Clonal size and the V and J genes are those of that table, whereas D and trimming came from the DNA. The table has around 400,000 clones, roughly nine tenths seen once. The study recruited people aged about 18 to 95 years across approximately 24 US areas. Symptom resolution, clearance, or two negative PCRs marked the recovered donors of Cohort 3. From germline, CDR1 is MNHEY and CDR2 SMNVEV (reference sequence). J gave up 2 bases and V 4 bases, and 3 bases lay outside the gene matches. The CDR3 contains 14 residues.

The sequence derives from a young woman who had recovered from COVID-19. Sequencing used PBMCs or T cells enriched from blood (not recorded which). V usage is TRBV27 and J usage is TRBJ2-5; TRBD1 matches 8 bases. In DNA form, the CDR3 reads TGTGCCAGCAGTTCCTGGGACAGGCAAGAGACCCAGTACTTC. Translation: CASSSWDRQETQYF.